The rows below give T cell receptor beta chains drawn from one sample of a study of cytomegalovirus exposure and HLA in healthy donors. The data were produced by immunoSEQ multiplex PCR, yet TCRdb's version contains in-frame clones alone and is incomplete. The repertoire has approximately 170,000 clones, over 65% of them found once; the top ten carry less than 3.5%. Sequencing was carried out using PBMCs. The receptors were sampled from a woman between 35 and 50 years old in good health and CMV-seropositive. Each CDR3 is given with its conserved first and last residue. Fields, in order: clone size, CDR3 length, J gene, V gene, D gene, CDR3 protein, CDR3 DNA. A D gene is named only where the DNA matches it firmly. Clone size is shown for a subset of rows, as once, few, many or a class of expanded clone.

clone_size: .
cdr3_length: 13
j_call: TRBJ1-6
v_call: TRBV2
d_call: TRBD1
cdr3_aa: CASNRGLYSPLHF
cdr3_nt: TGTGCCTCTAACAGGGGGCTTTATTCACCCCTCCACTTT

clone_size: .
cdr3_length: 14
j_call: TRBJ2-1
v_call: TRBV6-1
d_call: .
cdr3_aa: CASSETLRGNEQFF
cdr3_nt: TGTGCCAGCAGTGAAACCCTTCGGGGCAATGAGCAGTTCTTC

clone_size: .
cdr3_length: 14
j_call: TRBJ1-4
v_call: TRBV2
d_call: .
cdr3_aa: CASSVTQANEKLFF
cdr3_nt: TGTGCCAGCAGTGTAACGCAGGCTAATGAAAAACTGTTTTTT

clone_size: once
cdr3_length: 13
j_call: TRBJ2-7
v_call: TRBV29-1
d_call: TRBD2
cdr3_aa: CSVDRGGGNEQYF
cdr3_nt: TGCAGCGTTGATCGCGGGGGAGGTAACGAGCAGTACTTC

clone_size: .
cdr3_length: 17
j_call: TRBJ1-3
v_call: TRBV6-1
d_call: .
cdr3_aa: CASSEWPGPRTGNTIYF
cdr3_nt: TGTGCCAGCAGTGAATGGCCAGGGCCCCGGACGGGAAACACCATATATTTT

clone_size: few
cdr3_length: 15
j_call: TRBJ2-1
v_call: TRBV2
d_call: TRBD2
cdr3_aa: CASSGTSGLPHEQFF
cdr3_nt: TGTGCCAGCAGTGGGACTAGCGGACTTCCGCATGAGCAGTTCTTC

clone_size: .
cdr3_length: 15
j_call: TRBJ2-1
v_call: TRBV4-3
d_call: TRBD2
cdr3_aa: CASSQRLAGYNEQFF
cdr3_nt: TGCGCCAGCAGCCAGAGACTAGCGGGTTACAATGAGCAGTTCTTC

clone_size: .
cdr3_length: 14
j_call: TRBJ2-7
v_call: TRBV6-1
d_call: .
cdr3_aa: CASSEARSFGEQYF
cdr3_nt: TGTGCCAGCAGTGAAGCGCGGAGTTTTGGCGAGCAGTACTTC

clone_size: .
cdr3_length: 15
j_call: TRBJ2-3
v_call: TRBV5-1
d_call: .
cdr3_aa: CASRSAGSDTDTQYF
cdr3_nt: TGCGCCAGCAGGTCGGCAGGGTCGGATACAGATACGCAGTATTTT

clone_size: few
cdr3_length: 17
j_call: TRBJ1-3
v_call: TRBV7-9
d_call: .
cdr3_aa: CASSLGTSGQTRNTIYF
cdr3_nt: TGTGCCAGCAGCTTAGGCACCTCGGGACAAACCAGAAACACCATATATTTT

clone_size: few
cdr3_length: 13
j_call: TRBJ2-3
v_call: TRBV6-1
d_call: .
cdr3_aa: CASSDTHTDTQYF
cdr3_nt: TGTGCCAGCAGTGACACACACACAGATACGCAGTATTTT

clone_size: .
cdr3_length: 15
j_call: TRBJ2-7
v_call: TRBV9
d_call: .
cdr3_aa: CASSVSDGQTYEQYF
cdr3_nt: TGTGCCAGCAGCGTAAGTGACGGACAGACCTACGAGCAGTACTTC

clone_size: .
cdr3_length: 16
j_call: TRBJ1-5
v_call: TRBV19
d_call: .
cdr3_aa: CASSIEGHRSNQPQNF
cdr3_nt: TGTGCCAGTAGTATCGAGGGACATCGTAGCAATCAGCCCCAGAATTTT

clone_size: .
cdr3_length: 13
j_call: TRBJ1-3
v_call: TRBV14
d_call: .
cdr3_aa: CASSQGGGNTIYF
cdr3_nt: TGTGCCAGCAGCCAAGGGGGCGGAAACACCATATATTTT

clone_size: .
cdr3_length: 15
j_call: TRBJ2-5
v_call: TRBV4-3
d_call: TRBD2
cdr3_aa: CASSHNSGGQETQYF
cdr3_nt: TGCGCCAGCAGCCACAATAGCGGGGGGCAAGAGACCCAGTACTTC